The T cell receptor beta chain described here comes from a study of CD8 T cells in Susac syndrome. Random hexamers primed reverse transcription of about 0.45 to 1 ug RNA. Using its own MiXCR run on the immunoSEQ multiplex PCR reads, TCRdb lists one record per CDR3 protein. This table holds 130,000 to 150,000 distinct CDR3 sequences, approximately 93% found once. Trimming stripped 2 bases from V and 6 bases from J, with 13 bases between. Germline CDR1 MNHEY, CDR2 SMNVEV (reference sequence). The CDR3 has 14 residues. The sequencing input was CD8+ T cells from PBMCs. The clonotype originates from a human donor in good health. This chain links TRBV27 with TRBJ1-1; a weak D match, TRBD1 (6 bases). CDR3 in DNA: TGTGCCAGCAGTTTAAATCGCGAGGGGGCTGAAGCTTTCTTT. This gives the protein CASSLNREGAEAFF.